The text below deals with one TCR beta chain. This clonotype occurred a few times. Its antigen remains undetermined. It has no much larger one-base neighbor in the sample; base qualities were not kept. These data are taken from a study of response to subunit inactivated influenza vaccine (dated by TCRdb to 2017 to 2018). About the full investigation: Deep quantitative T cell receptor repertoire profiling was used in the study to track responses to a trivalent subunit inactivated influenza vaccine. Overall study results and their limits: The authors proposed that each seasonal influenza vaccination may bring in only a limited number of new T cells.

Library creation used RT-PCR. Instrument used: Illumina HiSeq 2500. TCRdb reprocessed the public reads (quality trimming at Q25 with fastp, clone calling with MiXCR) and kept in-frame beta chains. Each CDR3 protein gets just one entry, which takes the most common genes and DNA from the rows behind it. A total of hundreds of thousands of distinct CDR3 sequences appear in this sample, 6.5% to 8% of them only once. The ten top clones hold roughly 13% of the sample. Sequenced material: PBMCs from blood, taken about 24 months after vaccination. The receptor's source is a man between 50 and 75 years old who received an inactivated influenza vaccine. Donor details come from another sample of the same person, matched by shared clones.

DNA sequence: TGTGCCAGCAGTGAACAGGGCGGCCGTACGAAGCAGTACTTC. The encoded protein is CASSEQGGRTKQYF. This chain is built from TRBV6-2 or TRBV6-3 and TRBJ2-7, and the D gene may be TRBD1, 6 bases matching. V and J are truncated by 5 bases and 8 bases respectively, leaving an intervening sequence of 19 bases. From cysteine to phenylalanine, the CDR3 is 14 amino acids long. Only the CDR3 part of the read is kept: 42 bases, read in frame from the first base. According to the germline V gene, CDR1 reads MNHEY and CDR2 reads SVGEGT.